Each of the 12 T cell receptor beta chains below was sequenced from the same sample in a study of cytomegalovirus exposure and HLA in healthy donors. PCR was performed using 60 Vbeta and 13 Jbeta primers. Clones were sequenced by immunoSEQ multiplex PCR, and TCRdb holds only the in-frame ones, with some missing. The sample records roughly 120,000 clones, over 70% being singletons. The source material was PBMCs. These receptors were collected from a woman between 18 and 29 years old in good health and CMV-seronegative.

The chain has TRBV7-2 and TRBJ1-5, with 9 nucleotides matching TRBD1. CDR1 SGHTA and CDR2 FQGNSA come from the germline V gene. Trimming cost V 1 base and J 6 bases; bases outside gene matches: 4. The CDR3 consists of 15 residues. In nucleotides, the CDR3 is TGTGCCAGCAGCTTAGATACAGGGGGCGGTCAGCCCCAGCATTTT. As protein: CASSLDTGGGQPQHF.

This chain uses TRBV4-1 with TRBJ1-4; 8 nucleotides align to TRBD1. Germline V lookup: CDR1 MGHRA, CDR2 YSYEKL. The V segment lost 1 base and the J segment 3 bases; nucleotides outside the gene matches: 4. CDR3 length: 16 residues. The CDR3 nucleotides are TGCGCCAGCAGCCAAGGGCAGGGGGCGGCTAATGAAAAACTGTTTTTT. Protein product: CASSQGQGAANEKLFF.

This clone has a handful of counts. Here the CDR3 DNA reads TGTGCCAGCAGCCTTACAGTGAACACTGAAGCTTTCTTT. It codes for CASSLTVNTEAFF. V usage is TRBV7-8 and J usage is TRBJ1-1; D gene unclear. The CDR3 covers 13 residues. The germline V gene encodes CDR1 SGHVS and CDR2 FQNEAQ. Trimming cost V 5 bases and J 0 bases, with 7 bases left between them.

This chain connects TRBV13 to TRBJ1-5; unclear D gene. The V end was cut by 6 bases, the J end by 2 bases, with 8 bases between. There are 13 residues in the CDR3. Germline V gives CDR1 PRHDT, CDR2 FYEKMQ (reference sequence). CDR3 DNA: TGTGCCAGCAGATTTGGAGGCAATCAGCCCCAGCATTTT. Its translation: CASRFGGNQPQHF.

The table lists this clone with a count of one. The chain recombines TRBV5-6 with TRBJ2-3; TRBD2 aligns across 8 bases. V shed 2 bases, J shed 5 bases, and the junction held 7 bases outside the gene matches. Germline CDR1 reads SGHDT; CDR2 reads YYEEEE. The CDR3 loop spans 15 amino acids. Written as DNA, the CDR3 is TGTGCCAGCAGCTTCTGGCGGGGGGCAGGAGATACGCAGTATTTT. This sequence encodes CASSFWRGAGDTQYF.

This clone has a single count. The chain uses TRBV2 and TRBJ1-6; TRBD1 matches 8 bases. This CDR3 is built from 18 residues. The V and J ends lost 4 bases and 9 bases, in that order; junction bases with no gene match: 17. CDR1 SNHLY and CDR2 FYNNEI come from the germline V gene. The CDR3 is CASSGRSQGGVGISPLHF. The CDR3 nucleotides read TGTGCCAGCAGTGGTCGGTCACAGGGGGGTGTCGGGATTTCACCCCTCCACTTT.

The chain couples TRBV2 to TRBJ2-5; the D gene is possibly TRBD1 (5 bases). From germline, CDR1 is SNHLY and CDR2 FYNNEI. V gave up 6 bases and J gave up 2 bases, with 10 bases separating them. This CDR3 has 13 residues. Written as DNA, the CDR3 is TGTGCCAGCAGCGCCGACAGACAAGAGACCCAGTACTTC. The encoded protein is CASSADRQETQYF.

The rearrangement links TRBV30 to TRBJ2-1; D might be TRBD2 (6 bases). Trimming took 3 bases from V and 5 from J, leaving 17 bases between them. Looked up from germline, CDR1 is GTSNPN and CDR2 is SVGIG (reference sequence). This CDR3 region has 15 residues. The CDR3 nucleotides read TGTGCCTGGAGGTCCGGCGGGGACCCTCACAATGAGCAGTTCTTC. Translating gives CAWRSGGDPHNEQFF.

The rearrangement uses TRBV5-6 and TRBJ1-2; D gene ambiguous. CDR3 length: 15 amino acids. Germline V gives CDR1 SGHDT, CDR2 YYEEEE. V lost 0 bases and J 0 bases, leaving 9 bases between the germline ends. The CDR3 loop reads CASSLVGRTNYGYTF. DNA of the CDR3: TGTGCCAGCAGCTTGGTGGGCAGAACTAACTATGGCTACACCTTC.

This clone was seen just once. The chain recombines TRBV19 with TRBJ1-4; tentative D call: TRBD1 (6 bases). Germline-derived CDR1 and CDR2 are LNHDA and SQIVND (reference sequence). This CDR3 has 15 residues. Trimming removed 5 bases at V and 3 bases at J, with 13 bases between. Here the CDR3 reads CASSSAGTPNEKLFF. The CDR3 region has the DNA TGTGCCAGTAGTTCAGCCGGGACACCTAATGAAAAACTGTTTTTT.

The CDR3 loop is CASRQGSGNTIYF. DNA of the CDR3: TGTGCCAGTAGACAGGGGTCTGGAAACACCATATATTTT. The chain has TRBV2 and TRBJ1-3, with 8 bases lining up with TRBD1. With 9 bases clipped from V and 1 base from J, the junction kept 2 bases outside the gene matches. Per germline, CDR1 SNHLY and CDR2 FYNNEI. The CDR3 runs to 13 residues.

The sample holds one count of this clone. The chain is built from TRBV14 and TRBJ1-2; 9 bases align to TRBD1. The junction had 1 base not matched to a gene; V was cut back by 4 bases and J by 4 bases. Per the germline V gene, CDR1 is SGHDN and CDR2 is FVKESK. This CDR3 has 13 amino acids. CDR3 residues: CASSPTGGYGYTF. The CDR3 DNA sequence: TGTGCCAGCAGCCCGACAGGGGGCTATGGCTACACCTTC.